A single sample is the source of the 20 T cell receptor beta chains below, sequenced in a study of cytomegalovirus exposure and HLA in healthy donors (dated by TCRdb to 2016 to 2017). The library was produced with the immunoSEQ multiplex PCR assay. A mixture of 60 forward primers for TCR Vbeta segments and 13 reverse primers for TCR Jbeta segments was used in the multiplex PCR. The source is immuneACCESS, and TCRdb retained only in-frame sequences with V and J called. Part of the clones is not carried over; for the studies checked, unresolved V genes explain less than half of this, and the remainder is unexplained. The sample table holds some 63,000 clones, of which approximately 80% were seen once. Of the sample, over 3% falls within the top ten clones. Sequencing was performed on PBMCs. The receptors originated from a woman in her thirties or forties in good health and CMV-seronegative.

This clone was counted between two and nine times. The chain is built from TRBV7-2 and TRBJ1-1; TRBD1 is a possible D gene (5 bases). The CDR3 length is 16 residues. V lost 1 base to trimming and J lost 1 base, with 13 bases between them. The germline V gene has CDR1 SGHTA and CDR2 FQGNSA. CDR3 coding DNA: TGTGCCAGCAGCTTAGATGTGGGACTCGCGAACACTGAAGCTTTCTTT. It encodes CASSLDVGLANTEAFF.

The gene calls are TRBV28 and TRBJ1-2; 9 bases fit TRBD1. Germline trimming cut 3 bases from V and 0 bases from J; bases unmatched to any gene: 2. Germline assignment: CDR1 MDHEN and CDR2 SYDVKM. The length of the CDR3 is 15 residues. The CDR3 is CASSLGDRANYGYTF. CDR3 sequence (DNA): TGTGCCAGCAGTTTGGGGGACAGGGCTAACTATGGCTACACCTTC.

The genes are TRBV2 and TRBJ2-1, with 12 nucleotides matching TRBD2. CDR1 is SNHLY, CDR2 FYNNEI, per germline. The junction had 8 bases not matched to a gene; V was cut back by 1 base and J by 7 bases. This CDR3 region has 17 residues. CDR3 loop: CASSEEPSGRAGNEQFF. Here the CDR3 DNA reads TGTGCCAGCAGTGAAGAACCTAGCGGGAGGGCCGGGAATGAGCAGTTCTTC.

The V call is TRBV6-5, the J call TRBJ2-7, with 9 bases fitting TRBD1. V dropped 5 bases and J dropped 3; count of bases not matched to a gene: 5. The CDR3 spans 14 residues. The germline V gene has CDR1 MNHEY and CDR2 SVGAGI. CDR3: CASSAGQGGYEQYF. Written as DNA, the CDR3 is TGTGCCAGCAGTGCGGGACAGGGAGGCTACGAGCAGTACTTC.

This clone was picked up one time. The chain is built from TRBV28 and TRBJ2-5, with 7 bases aligning to TRBD1. Trimming removed 9 bases from V and 1 base from J; junction bases left unmatched: 5. The CDR3 is 13 amino acids. Germline V gene lookup returns CDR1 MDHEN and CDR2 SYDVKM. The CDR3 loop reads CASRQGVQETQYF. CDR3 nucleotide sequence: TGTGCCAGTCGACAGGGCGTCCAAGAGACCCAGTACTTC. Together with reference TRBV28 and TRBJ2-5, the CDR3 gives the full variable domain: DVKVTQSSRYLVKRTGEKVFLECVQDMDHENMFWYRQDPGLGLRLIYFSYDVKMKEKGDIPEGYSVSREKKERFSLILESASTNQTSMYLCASRQGVQETQYFGPGTRLLVL.

This clone has a single count. This rearrangement joins TRBV7-2 to TRBJ1-1; D might be TRBD1 (5 bases). The V end lost 0 bases, the J end lost 1 base, and 15 bases lay between the germline ends. The CDR3 is 17 residues long. The germline gives CDR1 SGHTA, CDR2 FQGNSA. In nucleotides, the CDR3 is TGTGCCAGCAGCTTAGCGGTGGCAGGGATTCCGAACACTGAAGCTTTCTTT. It yields the protein CASSLAVAGIPNTEAFF.

This clone was seen only a few times. The rearrangement uses TRBV7-8 and TRBJ1-5; D uncertain. CDR1 is SGHVS, CDR2 FQNEAQ, per germline. There are 15 residues in the CDR3. V was cut by 3 bases and J by 2 bases, with 11 bases left in between. The CDR3 sequence is CASSFVPGGNQPQHF. DNA for the CDR3: TGTGCCAGCAGCTTTGTACCCGGGGGCAATCAGCCCCAGCATTTT.

This clone turned up a few times. The chain uses TRBV6-5 and TRBJ2-7; TRBD2 agrees at 8 bases. This CDR3 spans 15 amino acids. The V and J ends lost 6 bases and 1 base, in that order; junction bases with no gene match: 8. Germline V gene lookup returns CDR1 MNHEY and CDR2 SVGAGI. The CDR3 sequence: CASRSSGSGSYEQYF. In nucleotides, the CDR3 is TGTGCCAGCAGATCGAGCGGGAGCGGTTCCTACGAGCAGTACTTC.

This chain connects TRBV2 to TRBJ2-1, with TRBD2 matching 7 bases. The CDR3 spans 14 residues. Germline V gene data show CDR1 as SNHLY and CDR2 as FYNNEI. The J segment lost 0 bases and the V segment lost 4 bases, leaving 0 bases of the junction unmatched. CDR3 sequence (DNA): TGTGCCAGCAGTGGCGGGAGCTCCTACAATGAGCAGTTCTTC. Amino acid sequence: CASSGGSSYNEQFF.

This chain connects TRBV9 to TRBJ2-2; 14 nucleotides line up with TRBD2. CDR1 and CDR2 from the germline V gene are SGDLS and YYNGEE. With V trimmed by 3 bases and J by 3 bases, 7 bases remained unmatched. The CDR3 totals 18 residues. The CDR3 DNA sequence: TGTGCCAGCAGCGAAGGGACTAGCGGGAGAAGGTACACCGGGGAGCTGTTTTTT. Its protein product is CASSEGTSGRRYTGELFF.

The chain has TRBV7-9 and TRBJ1-1; 8 bases map to TRBD1. The V gene's germline CDR1 is SEHNR and CDR2 FQNEAQ (reference sequence). Trimming cost V 5 bases and J 10 bases; bases outside gene matches: 9. The CDR3 sequence is 13 residues long. CDR3 DNA: TGTGCCAGCAGCCCCGGACAGGGTGGGGTAGCTTTCTTT. This translates into CASSPGQGGVAFF.

The gene calls are TRBV30 and TRBJ2-7, with D uncertain. The CDR3 length is 12 residues. Looked up from germline, CDR1 is GTSNPN and CDR2 is SVGIG (reference sequence). V lost 0 bases, J lost 7 bases, and 10 bases lay in between. CDR3 amino acids: CAWSVVTREQYF. CDR3 coding DNA: TGTGCCTGGAGTGTCGTCACCCGGGAGCAGTACTTC.

The V gene is TRBV5-6, the J gene TRBJ1-2; TRBD1 agrees at 9 bases. This CDR3 spans 16 amino acids. J lost 4 bases, V lost 4 bases, and 11 bases had no gene match. The germline gives CDR1 SGHDT, CDR2 YYEEEE. The CDR3 nucleotides are TGTGCCAGCAGCCCAAGCCGGGACAGGGCGCCCTATGGCTACACCTTC. Translated: CASSPSRDRAPYGYTF.

This clone was found once. The chain couples TRBV4-3 to TRBJ2-1, with a weak D call TRBD2 (5 bases). The germline CDR1 and CDR2 sequences are LGHNA and YSLEER. The V end was cut by 1 base, the J end by 3 bases, with 19 bases between. The CDR3 is made up of 18 amino acids. The DNA of the CDR3 is TGCGCCAGCAGCCAAGGGTTGGCGGGCCTCTTGAGCTACAATGAGCAGTTCTTC. Translation: CASSQGLAGLLSYNEQFF.

The chain uses TRBV28 and TRBJ2-7, with 8 bases identical to TRBD2. CDR3 length equals 14 residues. Germline values: CDR1 MDHEN, CDR2 SYDVKM. J lost 3 bases, V lost 6 bases, and 7 bases had no gene match. DNA of the CDR3: TGTGCCAGCAGCTCGAGCGGGAGTATCTACGAGCAGTACTTC. It is translated as CASSSSGSIYEQYF.

This chain links TRBV11-3 with TRBJ2-3; the D gene is possibly TRBD1 (6 bases). The CDR3 runs 12 residues. The V and J ends lost 5 bases and 4 bases respectively, with 7 bases between them. Per the germline V gene, CDR1 is SGHNT and CDR2 is YENEEA. In DNA, the CDR3 is TGTGCCAGCAGCAAGGGGGCAGATACGCAGTATTTT. This codes for CASSKGADTQYF.

This chain uses TRBV4-2 with TRBJ2-2, with 13 bases identical to TRBD2. There are 17 residues in the CDR3. Germline V gene lookup returns CDR1 LGHNA and CDR2 YNFKEQ. After removal of 2 bases from V and 7 bases from J, the junction contained 7 bases not matched to a gene. CDR3 region: CASSQFGLAGVGGELFF. Written as DNA, the CDR3 is TGTGCCAGCAGCCAATTTGGACTAGCGGGAGTGGGCGGGGAGCTGTTTTTT.

V is TRBV15 and J is TRBJ1-1; D is unclear. Trimming pared 0 bases from V and 5 bases from J, leaving 10 bases between. CDR1 is LNHNV and CDR2 is YYDKDF in the germline V gene (reference sequence). The CDR3 length is 14 residues. The CDR3 loop reads CATSRDLAGTEAFF. CDR3 sequence (DNA): TGTGCCACCAGCAGAGATCTGGCGGGGACTGAAGCTTTCTTT.

This sequence joins TRBV6-1 and TRBJ2-1; D not certain. The germline V gene has CDR1 MNHNS and CDR2 SASEGT. CDR3 length: 15 residues. V was trimmed by 3 bases and J by 0 bases, leaving 9 bases between them. CDR3 in amino acids: CASSDGAISYNEQFF. CDR3 nucleotide sequence: TGTGCCAGCAGTGATGGAGCGATCTCCTACAATGAGCAGTTCTTC.

This clone was seen only a few times. This rearrangement joins TRBV5-4 to TRBJ1-1; 8 nucleotides align to TRBD1. V was clipped by 4 bases and J by 5 bases; unmatched bases: 7. This CDR3 contains 14 residues. The V gene's germline CDR1 is SGHNT and CDR2 YYREEE (reference sequence). The CDR3 DNA reads TGTGCCAGCAGCCCAGTTACAGGGGGAACTGAAGCTTTCTTT. This gives the protein CASSPVTGGTEAFF.